Presented here are 29 T cell receptor beta chains from one specimen sequenced in a study of identical twins. TCRdb independently ran MiXCR on the 5' RACE reads; one entry per CDR3 protein. The table has roughly 500,000 distinct CDR3 sequences, 22% seen once. The same data also went into a second study, on T cells expressing NK-cell markers.

Material for sequencing was CD4+ T cells sorted from blood. The receptor set was obtained from a woman under 30 in good health.

The chain recombines TRBV6-6 with TRBJ1-1; D may be TRBD1 (6 bases). Germline-derived CDR1 and CDR2 are MNHNY and SVGAGI (reference sequence). The V end lost 6 bases, the J end lost 11 bases, and 10 bases lay between the germline ends. This CDR3 is built from 10 residues. The CDR3: CASSPRGAFF. CDR3 DNA: TGTGCCAGCAGCCCGAGGGGGGCTTTCTTT.

This clonotype was recorded a few times. V gene TRBV20-1 combines with J gene TRBJ2-2; a weak D match, TRBD1 (6 bases). V lost 5 bases, J lost 2 bases, and 15 bases lay in between. The CDR3 covers 15 residues. The germline gives CDR1 DFQATT, CDR2 SNEGSKA (reference sequence). The CDR3: CSAPRQDVNTGELFF. The CDR3 region has the DNA TGCAGTGCTCCCCGACAGGACGTCAACACCGGGGAGCTGTTTTTT.

This clonotype was seen only a few times. The chain uses TRBV12-3 or TRBV12-4 and TRBJ1-4; D not resolved. This CDR3 spans 14 amino acids. Trimming left V 2 bases short and J 9 bases short, with 13 bases between. The CDR3: CASSLSGADQKLFF. The CDR3 region has the DNA TGTGCCAGCAGTTTAAGCGGCGCCGACCAAAAACTGTTTTTT.

This clonotype was seen only a few times. The chain recombines TRBV6-4 with TRBJ2-1; 8 bases are shared with TRBD1. This CDR3 is built from 14 residues. The J segment lost 7 bases and the V segment lost 4 bases, leaving 6 bases of the junction unmatched. The V gene's germline CDR1 is MRHNA and CDR2 SNTAGT. The CDR3 region is CASSGDRTANEQFF. In DNA, the CDR3 is TGTGCCAGCAGTGGGGACAGGACGGCGAATGAGCAGTTCTTC.

This chain joins TRBV20-1 and TRBJ1-1; D remains ambiguous. V lost 7 bases, J lost 7 bases, and 22 bases lay in between. CDR3 length: 14 residues. Looked up from germline, CDR1 is DFQATT and CDR2 is SNEGSKA (reference sequence). The CDR3 loop is CSVLDQQTKIEAFF. In DNA form, the CDR3 reads TGCAGTGTTTTGGACCAACAGACCAAAATTGAAGCTTTCTTT.

This chain uses TRBV7-3 with TRBJ2-7; D is possibly TRBD1 or TRBD2 (5 bases each). V lost 0 bases and J lost 12, with 18 bases in between. This CDR3 has 14 residues. Germline loops: CDR1 SGHTA, CDR2 FQGTGA. The CDR3 reads CASSLTRDALPRYF. The CDR3 DNA reads TGTGCCAGCAGCTTAACCCGGGACGCCCTACCTCGGTACTTC.

This clonotype was seen ten or more times. CDR3 in amino acids: CSVSGGLDLEQFF. The CDR3 DNA follows: TGCAGCGTTTCAGGGGGCCTTGACCTTGAGCAGTTCTTC. The V and J genes are TRBV29-1 and TRBJ2-1, with TRBD1 matching 8 bases. The CDR3 covers 13 residues. Germline V lookup: CDR1 SQVTM, CDR2 ANQGSEA. With V trimmed by 5 bases and J by 9 bases, 9 bases remained unmatched.

The V and J genes are TRBV20-1 and TRBJ2-3; TRBD2 aligns across 14 bases. After removal of 6 bases from V and 1 base from J, the junction contained 12 bases not matched to a gene. CDR1 is DFQATT and CDR2 is SNEGSKA in the germline V gene (reference sequence). This CDR3 spans 18 amino acids. Written as DNA, the CDR3 is TGCAGTGCCACTACCGGGACTAGCGGGAGAGGAGGCACAGATACGCAGTATTTT. This codes for CSATTGTSGRGGTDTQYF.

This sequence joins TRBV11-2 and TRBJ2-1, with TRBD1 matching 8 bases. This CDR3 is 15 amino acids long. Germline V gene data show CDR1 as SGHAT and CDR2 as FQNNGV. J gave up 0 bases and V 6 bases, and 4 bases lay outside the gene matches. CDR3 loop: CASRSQGGSYNEQFF. CDR3 DNA sequence: TGTGCCAGCAGATCACAGGGGGGCTCCTACAATGAGCAGTTCTTC.

This clonotype came up a few times. The chain has TRBV7-6 and TRBJ2-1; D is perhaps TRBD1 (5 bases). The CDR3 consists of 13 residues. Germline CDR1 and CDR2: SGHVS and FNYEAQ. With 4 bases removed from V and 7 bases from J, the gap between germline ends came to 11 bases. The CDR3 DNA follows: TGTGCCAGCAGCTCTCTCAGGGAAAATGAGCAGTTCTTC. Translation gives CASSSLRENEQFF.

The V gene is TRBV7-2, the J gene TRBJ2-1, with 12 bases aligning to TRBD2. The length of the CDR3 is 17 residues. The V gene's germline CDR1 is SGHTA and CDR2 FQGNSA. V lost 2 bases, J lost 2 bases, and 4 bases stayed unmatched. The CDR3 sequence is CASSLLLAGGPYNEQFF. The CDR3, as DNA: TGTGCCAGCAGCTTACTTCTAGCGGGAGGGCCCTACAATGAGCAGTTCTTC.

This clonotype was detected a few times. The rearrangement links TRBV3-1 to TRBJ1-1, with a tentative D call TRBD1 (5 bases). This CDR3 contains 14 residues. Germline V gene sequence: CDR1 LGHDT, CDR2 YNNKEL (reference sequence). V dropped 3 bases and J dropped 1 base, with 9 bases sitting between them. The CDR3 nucleotides are TGTGCCAGCAGCCATAAGACAGCGAACACTGAAGCTTTCTTT. Amino acids: CASSHKTANTEAFF.

The rearrangement links TRBV11-2 to TRBJ1-2; unclear D gene. Trimming cost V 0 bases and J 8 bases, with 16 bases left between them. CDR3 size: 15 residues. The germline CDR1 and CDR2 sequences are SGHAT and FQNNGV. The CDR3 DNA follows: TGTGCCAGCAGCTTAGATCCGGAAGGGCTGGGCGGCTACACCTTC. Residues: CASSLDPEGLGGYTF.

This clonotype was detected many times. The chain has TRBV5-1 and TRBJ2-5; 10 bases line up with TRBD2. The CDR3 spans 14 residues. Trimming took 4 bases from V and 3 from J; bases not matched to a gene: 3. Germline CDR1 is SGHRS and CDR2 is YFSETQ. The CDR3 region is CASSPGTSEETQYF. CDR3 sequence (DNA): TGCGCCAGCAGCCCCGGGACTAGCGAAGAGACCCAGTACTTC.

The chain couples TRBV12-3 or TRBV12-4 to TRBJ1-5, with D tentatively TRBD1 (6 bases). The CDR3 runs to 16 residues. V shed 6 bases and J shed 1 base, with 16 bases lying between them. CDR3 sequence reads: CASSDSPGASNQPQHF. DNA of the CDR3: TGTGCCAGCAGCGATAGTCCGGGGGCGAGCAATCAGCCCCAGCATTTT.

This chain connects TRBV20-1 to TRBJ2-1; 12 bases fit TRBD2. The CDR3 length is 16 residues. Germline lookup yields CDR1 DFQATT and CDR2 SNEGSKA (reference sequence). The V and J ends lost 1 base and 4 bases, in that order; junction bases with no gene match: 5. The CDR3 region has the DNA TGCAGTGCTAGAGTCCACGGACTAGCGGGGTACAATGAGCAGTTCTTC. Its translation: CSARVHGLAGYNEQFF.

The chain has TRBV7-2 and TRBJ2-7; 15 nucleotides match TRBD2. The CDR3 contains 17 residues. V was clipped by 5 bases and J by 4 bases; unmatched bases: 9. Germline assignment: CDR1 SGHTA and CDR2 FQGNSA. CDR3 DNA sequence: TGTGCCAGCAGCCCCCGGACTAGCGGGAGGGTATCATACGAGCAGTACTTC. This gives the protein CASSPRTSGRVSYEQYF.

The chain has TRBV10-3 and TRBJ2-3; the D gene is possibly TRBD2 (6 bases). Trimming cost V 11 bases and J 2 bases, with 14 bases left between them. This CDR3 comprises 13 residues. CDR1 and CDR2 from the germline V gene are ENHRY and SYGVKD. In DNA, the CDR3 is TGTGCCGGCCATAGCGGATTCACAGATACGCAGTATTTT. Translated, it gives CAGHSGFTDTQYF.

The chain links TRBV3-1 to TRBJ1-1, with 11 bases that match TRBD1. Germline CDR1 reads LGHDT; CDR2 reads YNNKEL (reference sequence). V gave up 3 bases and J gave up 5 bases; unmatched junction bases: 5. This CDR3 is built from 15 residues. CDR3 sequence (DNA): TGTGCCAGCAGCCACCGGGACAGGGGGTATACTGAAGCTTTCTTT. Its protein product is CASSHRDRGYTEAFF.

In the case of this clonotype: At one end the junction does not follow the germline gene, possibly because of a read error. The V gene is TRBV29-1, the J gene TRBJ1-1; TRBD1 might be the D (5 bases). Germline V gene lookup returns CDR1 SQVTM and CDR2 ANQGSEA. The CDR3 has 13 residues. The DNA of the CDR3 is TGCAGCGTTAAAGAACAGGAGAACACTGAAGCTTTCTTT. This encodes CSVKEQENTEAFF.

This clonotype has only a few counts. The chain uses TRBV6-1 and TRBJ2-7, with no clear D. The CDR3 totals 13 residues. V lost 4 bases and J 9 bases, leaving 16 bases between the germline ends. Germline-derived CDR1 and CDR2 are MNHNS and SASEGT. CDR3 nucleotide sequence: TGTGCCAGCAGTGGTGAGTCGTGGCTAGGGCAGTACTTC. This gives the protein CASSGESWLGQYF.

This clonotype was seen only a few times. This chain connects TRBV11-3 to TRBJ2-3, with D unresolved. CDR3 size: 13 residues. Germline CDR1 SGHNT, CDR2 YENEEA. V was shortened by 7 bases and J by 0 bases, with 8 bases between the two germline ends. CDR3 region: CASNDGSTDTQYF. CDR3 sequence (DNA): TGTGCCAGCAACGATGGGAGCACAGATACGCAGTATTTT.

This clonotype turned up a few times. V usage is TRBV13 and J usage is TRBJ1-6; D remains unclear. The CDR3 length is 14 residues. Germline V gene sequence: CDR1 PRHDT, CDR2 FYEKMQ (reference sequence). Trimming cost V 2 bases and J 10 bases, with 12 bases left between them. As DNA, the CDR3 is TGTGCCAGCAGCTTAAAGCCAGGCGAATCACCCCTCCACTTT. Translated: CASSLKPGESPLHF.

This clonotype was picked up a small number of times. The gene calls are TRBV15 and TRBJ2-4, with D uncertain. This CDR3 is 12 amino acids long. Trimming took 3 bases from V and 7 from J, leaving 7 bases between them. Per the germline V gene, CDR1 is LNHNV and CDR2 is YYDKDF (reference sequence). The CDR3: CATSSSWNIQYF. The DNA for the CDR3 is TGTGCCACCAGCAGCTCTTGGAACATTCAGTACTTC.

This clonotype was detected only a few times. A much larger clone differs by one base, so this may be a read error. The rearrangement links TRBV20-1 to TRBJ1-6; 11 nucleotides match TRBD1. The CDR3 extends over 13 amino acids. V lost 3 bases to trimming and J lost 8 bases; unmatched junction nucleotides: 0. Germline V gives CDR1 DFQATT, CDR2 SNEGSKA (reference sequence). The CDR3 region has the DNA TGCAGTGCTAGGGGACAGGGGGATTCACCCCTCCACTTT. Its protein is CSARGQGDSPLHF.

This chain joins TRBV20-1 and TRBJ2-1, with TRBD1 as a possible D gene (7 bases). Trimming cost V 1 base and J 4 bases, with 17 bases left between them. This CDR3 is 16 amino acids long. Germline V gives CDR1 DFQATT, CDR2 SNEGSKA (reference sequence). In DNA form, the CDR3 reads TGCAGTGCTAGAGTTGCAGGGGGGACACCATACAATGAGCAGTTCTTC. Protein product: CSARVAGGTPYNEQFF.

About this clonotype: No conserved phenylalanine or tryptophan ends this CDR3, so it is likely a read error. The DNA is left out, because the CDR3 cannot be placed on it with certainty; the CDR3 is given as TCRdb lists it. V is TRBV3-1 and J is TRBJ2-1; the table's TRBD2 call for D was not verified on the DNA. Germline V lookup: CDR1 LGHDT, CDR2 YNNKEL (reference sequence). The CDR3 is 13 residues long, counting both termini. The CDR3 loop is CASSQASGVGTSV.

This clonotype was recorded at least ten times. CDR3 DNA sequence: TGTGCCAGCAGTTACGGGTGGACGTCTAGCGTCGGTTTTGAGACCCAGTACTTC. Amino acid sequence: CASSYGWTSSVGFETQYF. J is TRBJ2-5 and V is TRBV6-5; D is perhaps TRBD2 (6 bases). The CDR3 runs to 18 residues. CDR1 and CDR2 from the germline V gene are MNHEY and SVGAGI. The V gene lost 2 bases and the J gene lost 5 bases, with 24 bases spanning the gap.

The rearrangement uses TRBV20-1 and TRBJ1-2; 7 bases fit TRBD1. Germline V lookup: CDR1 DFQATT, CDR2 SNEGSKA (reference sequence). Germline trimming cut 1 base from V and 6 bases from J; bases unmatched to any gene: 11. CDR3 length: 15 residues. The CDR3 region is CSARVLGQTLDGYTF. CDR3 bases: TGCAGTGCTAGAGTGTTGGGACAGACTTTGGATGGCTACACCTTC.